This entry is about one T cell receptor (beta chain). These data originate in a study of blood T cell repertoires in COVID-19. The wider study: Collection of acute and convalescent COVID-19 samples took place in the United States, Italy and Spain.

Assay: immunoSEQ multiplex PCR; the TCRdb copy retains only in-frame clones and omits some. This sample has roughly 66,000 clones, with approximately 79% found just once. CDR1 and CDR2 from the germline V gene are MNHEY and SVGEGT. The CDR3 is 16 residues long. Trimming took 4 bases from V and 5 from J; bases not matched to a gene: 10. This clonotype was obtained from a man between 60 and 70 years old with acute or convalescent COVID-19. What was sequenced was peripheral blood. The chain joins TRBV6-2 or TRBV6-3 to TRBJ2-2; 7 nucleotides line up with TRBD1. CDR3 loop: CASSWDSLSGTGELFF. DNA of the CDR3: TGTGCCAGCAGTTGGGACAGCCTCTCGGGGACCGGGGAGCTGTTTTTT.